The entry below describes one T cell receptor (beta chain). Its antigen is unidentified. The entry originates in a study of T cell repertoires in cytomegalovirus infection. Study results and limitations: Summed frequency of public TCR beta families distinguished CMV carriers with the relevant HLA.

TCRdb re-derived calls from the reads in MiXCR, one entry per CDR3 protein. In the table there are approximately 400,000 distinct CDR3 sequences, roughly 30% of which are singletons. V lost 3 bases and J lost 6; bases outside the gene matches: 11. The CDR3 sequence is 15 residues long. CDR1 and CDR2 (germline): LGHNA, YNFKEQ. Sequencing was performed on PBMCs. The chain couples TRBV4-2 to TRBJ2-7, with 7 bases identical to TRBD2. This clonotype originated in a human donor in good health (CMV status not recorded). Some clones in this sample may be carry-over from other donors' samples. The CDR3 spells CASSQPGTTLGEQYF. DNA of the CDR3: TGTGCCAGCAGCCAGCCCGGGACTACCCTAGGCGAGCAGTACTTC.